This T cell receptor beta chain was sequenced for a study of OX40 agonist ivuxolimab in advanced cancers. About the research overall: Ivuxolimab, which is an agonistic anti-OX40 (CD134) antibody, was administered to the patients. Administration of intravenous ivuxolimab to patients occurred every 2 weeks at 0.01 to 10 mg/kg. Participants could have had prior anti-PD-1, anti-PD-L1 or anti-CTLA-4 therapy, and around 40% had some.

Some clones are missing from TCRdb's copy, which holds only in-frame ones; the method was immunoSEQ multiplex PCR. This repertoire shows 9,000 to 13,000 clones, approximately 80% found once; its top ten account for about 14%. To note about this clone: What it recognizes is unknown.

Overall study results and limits: No determination was made of the antigen specificity of the expanded peripheral T cells.

V lost 2 bases and J lost 4; bases outside the gene matches: 9. Germline CDR1 MNHNS, CDR2 SASEGT. The length of the CDR3 is 17 residues. This clonotype was obtained from an adult with an advanced solid tumor such as melanoma, head and neck, liver or kidney cancer. Sample: CD4+ or CD8+ T cells sorted from blood, taken in a trial of the OX40 agonist ivuxolimab. The V gene is TRBV6-1, the J gene TRBJ2-1, with 9 bases that match TRBD2. CDR3 region: CASSEIRGGGSYNEQFF. CDR3 in DNA: TGTGCCAGCAGTGAAATTCGCGGGGGGGGATCTTACAATGAGCAGTTCTTC.